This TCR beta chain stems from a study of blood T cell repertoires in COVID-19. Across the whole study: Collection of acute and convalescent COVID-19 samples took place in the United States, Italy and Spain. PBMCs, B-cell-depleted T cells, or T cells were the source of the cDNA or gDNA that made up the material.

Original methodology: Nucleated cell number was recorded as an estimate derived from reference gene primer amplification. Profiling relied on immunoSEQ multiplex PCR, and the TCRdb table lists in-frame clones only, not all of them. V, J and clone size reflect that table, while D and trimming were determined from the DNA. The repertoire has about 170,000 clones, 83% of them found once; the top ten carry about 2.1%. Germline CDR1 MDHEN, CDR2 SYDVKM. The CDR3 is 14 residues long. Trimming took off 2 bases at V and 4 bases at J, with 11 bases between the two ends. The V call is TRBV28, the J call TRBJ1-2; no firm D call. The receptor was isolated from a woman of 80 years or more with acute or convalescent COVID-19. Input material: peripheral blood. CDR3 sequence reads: CASSLPLRSYGYTF. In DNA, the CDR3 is TGTGCCAGCAGTTTACCCCTACGTAGCTATGGCTACACCTTC.